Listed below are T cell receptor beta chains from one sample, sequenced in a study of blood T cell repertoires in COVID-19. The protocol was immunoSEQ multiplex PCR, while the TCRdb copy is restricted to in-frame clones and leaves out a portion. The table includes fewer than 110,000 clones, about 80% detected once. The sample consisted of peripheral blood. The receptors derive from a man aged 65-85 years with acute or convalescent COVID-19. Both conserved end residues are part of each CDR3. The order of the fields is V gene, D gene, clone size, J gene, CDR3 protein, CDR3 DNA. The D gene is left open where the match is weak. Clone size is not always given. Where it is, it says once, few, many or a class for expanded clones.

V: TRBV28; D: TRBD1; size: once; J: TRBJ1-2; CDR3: CASTLGQGNYGYTF; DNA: TGTGCCAGCACCCTAGGACAGGGGAACTATGGCTACACCTTC
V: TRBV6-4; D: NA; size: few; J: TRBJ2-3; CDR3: CASRRNRVADTQYF; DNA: TGTGCCAGCAGACGCAACAGGGTGGCAGATACGCAGTATTTT
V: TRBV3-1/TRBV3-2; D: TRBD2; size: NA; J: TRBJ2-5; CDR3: CASSQAGGSQETQYF; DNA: TGTGCCAGCAGCCAAGCGGGGGGGTCGCAAGAGACCCAGTACTTC
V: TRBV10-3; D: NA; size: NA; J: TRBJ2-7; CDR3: CATREGAGEQYF; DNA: TGTGCCACCCGAGAGGGTGCGGGCGAGCAGTACTTC
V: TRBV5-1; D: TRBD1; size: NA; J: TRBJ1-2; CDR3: CASSVTGDGYTF; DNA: TGCGCCAGCAGCGTGACAGGGGACGGCTACACCTTC
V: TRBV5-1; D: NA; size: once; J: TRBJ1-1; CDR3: CASSGGVANTEAFF; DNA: TGCGCCAGCAGCGGGGGGGTAGCGAACACTGAAGCTTTCTTT
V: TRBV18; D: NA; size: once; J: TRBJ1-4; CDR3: CASSPRGNEKLFF; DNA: TGTGCCAGCTCACCCCGAGGGAATGAAAAACTGTTTTTT
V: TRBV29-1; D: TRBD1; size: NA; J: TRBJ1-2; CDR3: CSVGRGTGVSYGYTF; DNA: TGCAGCGTTGGGCGGGGGACAGGGGTGAGCTATGGCTACACCTTC
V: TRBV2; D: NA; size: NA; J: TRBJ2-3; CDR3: CASSEGALPGTDTQYF; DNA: TGTGCCAGCAGTGAAGGGGCACTCCCGGGGACAGATACGCAGTATTTT
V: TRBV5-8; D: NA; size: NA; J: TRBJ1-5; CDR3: CASSLGEAGLSQPQHF; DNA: TGTGCCAGCAGCTTGGGAGAGGCGGGACTGAGTCAGCCCCAGCATTTT
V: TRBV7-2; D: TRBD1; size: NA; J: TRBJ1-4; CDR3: CASSSRQGTEKLFF; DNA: TGTGCCAGCAGCTCCCGACAGGGGACTGAAAAACTGTTTTTT
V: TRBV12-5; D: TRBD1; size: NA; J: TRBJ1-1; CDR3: CASGPGQVNTEAFF; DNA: TGTGCTAGTGGTCCGGGACAGGTGAACACTGAAGCTTTCTTT
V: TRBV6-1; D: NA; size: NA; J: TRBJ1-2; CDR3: CASSELGYGYTF; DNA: TGTGCCAGCAGTGAACTCGGCTATGGCTACACCTTC
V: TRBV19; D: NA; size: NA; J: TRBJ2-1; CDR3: CASLSYNEQFF; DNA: TGTGCCAGTCTCTCCTACAATGAGCAGTTCTTC
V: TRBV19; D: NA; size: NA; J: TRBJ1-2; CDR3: CASSMGPASNYGYTF; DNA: TGTGCCAGTAGTATGGGGCCGGCCTCCAACTATGGCTACACCTTC
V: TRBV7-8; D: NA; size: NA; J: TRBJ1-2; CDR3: CASSPFRDYGYTF; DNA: TGTGCCAGCAGCCCTTTCCGGGACTATGGCTACACCTTC
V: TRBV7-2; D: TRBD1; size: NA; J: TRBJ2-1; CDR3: CASRPNRGSYNEQFF; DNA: TGTGCCAGCAGACCCAACAGGGGGTCCTACAATGAGCAGTTCTTC
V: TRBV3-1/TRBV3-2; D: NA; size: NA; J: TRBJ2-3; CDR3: CASSQSGHSTDTQYF; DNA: TGTGCCAGCAGCCAAAGTGGACATAGCACAGATACGCAGTATTTT
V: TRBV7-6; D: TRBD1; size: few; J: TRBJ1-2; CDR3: CASVLDRGGYGYTF; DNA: TGTGCCAGCGTTTTGGACAGGGGTGGCTATGGCTACACCTTC
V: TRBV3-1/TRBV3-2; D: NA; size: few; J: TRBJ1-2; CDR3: CASSQAQGLGYTF; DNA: TGTGCCAGCAGCCAAGCCCAGGGTCTTGGCTACACCTTC
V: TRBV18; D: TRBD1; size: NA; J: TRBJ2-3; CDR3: CASSPRLTTGEDTQYF; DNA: TGTGCCAGCTCACCACGCCTGACCACAGGGGAGGATACGCAGTATTTT
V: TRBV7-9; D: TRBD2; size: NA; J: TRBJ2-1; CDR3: CASSFTGTTNEQFF; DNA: TGTGCCAGCAGCTTTACCGGGACTACCAATGAGCAGTTCTTC
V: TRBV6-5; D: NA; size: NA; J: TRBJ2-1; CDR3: CASRHGGHYKNEQFF; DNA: TGTGCCAGCCGGCACGGGGGGCACTATAAGAATGAGCAGTTCTTC
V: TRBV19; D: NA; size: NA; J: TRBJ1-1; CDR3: CASSTSVNRVMNTEAFF; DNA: TGTGCCAGTAGTACATCGGTTAACAGGGTTATGAACACTGAAGCTTTCTTT
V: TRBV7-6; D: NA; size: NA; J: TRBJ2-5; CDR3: CASSLAGRETQYF; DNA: TGTGCCAGCAGCTTAGCGGGCCGGGAGACCCAGTACTTC
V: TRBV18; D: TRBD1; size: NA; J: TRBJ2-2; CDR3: CASSPQQGEDTGELFF; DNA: TGTGCCAGCTCACCCCAACAGGGGGAGGACACCGGGGAGCTGTTTTTT
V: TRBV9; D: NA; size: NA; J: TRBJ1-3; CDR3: CASGPVHNSGNTIYF; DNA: TGTGCCAGCGGGCCCGTCCATAACTCTGGAAACACCATATATTTT
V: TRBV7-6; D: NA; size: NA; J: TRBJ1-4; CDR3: CASSLGGGAARNEKLFF; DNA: TGTGCCAGCAGCTTAGGAGGGGGGGCAGCCCGCAATGAAAAACTGTTTTTT
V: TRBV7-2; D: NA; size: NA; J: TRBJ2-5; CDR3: CASSLNGGQETQYF; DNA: TGTGCCAGCAGCTTAAACGGGGGGCAGGAGACCCAGTACTTC
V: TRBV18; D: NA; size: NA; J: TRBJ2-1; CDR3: CASSPNQNRQFF; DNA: TGTGCCAGCTCACCCAACCAGAACCGGCAGTTCTTC
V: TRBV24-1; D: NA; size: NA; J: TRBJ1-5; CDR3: CATSEVEVNQPQHF; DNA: TGTGCCACCAGTGAGGTAGAGGTTAATCAGCCCCAGCATTTT
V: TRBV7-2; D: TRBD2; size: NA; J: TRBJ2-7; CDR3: CASSLGGTSGSWQYF; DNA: TGTGCCAGCAGCTTAGGAGGGACTAGCGGCTCCTGGCAGTACTTC
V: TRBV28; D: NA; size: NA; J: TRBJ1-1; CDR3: CASISGGNTEAFF; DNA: TGTGCCAGCATCTCGGGGGGGAACACTGAAGCTTTCTTT
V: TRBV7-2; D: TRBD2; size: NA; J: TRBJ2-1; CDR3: CASSQTSGVDNEQFF; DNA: TGTGCCAGCAGCCAAACTAGCGGGGTGGACAATGAGCAGTTCTTC
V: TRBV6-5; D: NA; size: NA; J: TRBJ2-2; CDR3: CASSYGQGYAGELFF; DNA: TGTGCCAGCAGTTACGGGCAGGGCTACGCCGGGGAGCTGTTTTTT
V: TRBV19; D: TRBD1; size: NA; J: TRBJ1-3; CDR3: CASSIGPGQTSGNTIYF; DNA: TGTGCCAGTAGTATAGGACCGGGACAGACCTCTGGAAACACCATATATTTT
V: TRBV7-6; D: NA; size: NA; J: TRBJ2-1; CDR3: CASSSPEGGLDNEQFF; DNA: TGTGCCAGCAGCTCCCCGGAGGGGGGGCTCGACAATGAGCAGTTCTTC
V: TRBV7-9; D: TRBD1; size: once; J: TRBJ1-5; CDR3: CASSLGQDNQPQHF; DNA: TGTGCCAGCAGCTTGGGACAGGACAATCAGCCCCAGCATTTT
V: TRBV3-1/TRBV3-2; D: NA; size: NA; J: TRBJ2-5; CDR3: CASRKRGLTNQETQYF; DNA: TGTGCCAGCAGGAAACGAGGACTGACTAACCAAGAGACCCAGTACTTC
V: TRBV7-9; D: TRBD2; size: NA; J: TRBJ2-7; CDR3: CASTTPGLAGGLQYF; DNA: TGTGCCAGCACCACACCGGGGCTAGCGGGGGGTTTGCAGTACTTC
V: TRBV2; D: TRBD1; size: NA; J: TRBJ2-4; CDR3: CASTGQGVNIQYF; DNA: TGTGCCAGCACAGGACAGGGGGTTAACATTCAGTACTTC
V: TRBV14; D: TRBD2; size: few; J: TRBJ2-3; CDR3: CASSRPGLELVTDTQYF; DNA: TGTGCCAGCAGCCGTCCGGGACTAGAATTGGTTACAGATACGCAGTATTTT
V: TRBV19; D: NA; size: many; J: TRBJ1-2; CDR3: CASSMVGQGPLGNYGYTF; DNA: TGTGCCAGTAGTATGGTAGGGCAGGGGCCGTTAGGTAACTATGGCTACACCTTC
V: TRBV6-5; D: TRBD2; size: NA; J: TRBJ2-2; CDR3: CASRTLAGATGELFF; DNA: TGTGCCAGCAGAACCCTAGCGGGGGCGACGGGGGAGCTGTTTTTT
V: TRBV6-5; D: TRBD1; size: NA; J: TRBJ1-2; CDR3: CASSVGQPSYGYTF; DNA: TGTGCCAGCAGCGTGGGACAGCCCTCCTATGGCTACACCTTC
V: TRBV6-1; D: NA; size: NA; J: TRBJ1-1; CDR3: CASSEASRTEAFF; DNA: TGTGCCAGCAGTGAAGCTTCTCGCACTGAAGCTTTCTTT
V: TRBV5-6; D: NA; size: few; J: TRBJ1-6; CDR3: CASSRPDGDNSPLHF; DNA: TGTGCCAGCAGCAGACCGGACGGGGATAATTCACCCCTCCACTTT
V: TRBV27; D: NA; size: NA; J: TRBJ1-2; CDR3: CASRPTGSYGYTF; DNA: TGTGCCAGCAGACCTACAGGGAGCTATGGCTACACCTTC
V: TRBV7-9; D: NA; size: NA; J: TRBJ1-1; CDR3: CASSLSGANTEAFF; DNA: TGTGCCAGCAGCTTATCAGGGGCTAACACTGAAGCTTTCTTT